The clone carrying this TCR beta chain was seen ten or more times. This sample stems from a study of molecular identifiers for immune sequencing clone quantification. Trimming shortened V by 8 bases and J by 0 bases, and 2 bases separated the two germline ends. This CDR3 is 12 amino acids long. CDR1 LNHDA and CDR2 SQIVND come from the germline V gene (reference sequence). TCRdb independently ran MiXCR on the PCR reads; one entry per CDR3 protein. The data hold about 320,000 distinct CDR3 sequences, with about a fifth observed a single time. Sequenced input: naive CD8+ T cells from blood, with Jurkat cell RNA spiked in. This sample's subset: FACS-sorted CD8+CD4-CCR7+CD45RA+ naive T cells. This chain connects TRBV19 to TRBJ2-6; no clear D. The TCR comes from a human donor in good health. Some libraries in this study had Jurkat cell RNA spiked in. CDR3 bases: TGTGCCAGTGTCTCTGGGGCCAACGTCCTGACTTTC. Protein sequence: CASVSGANVLTF.